This entry features one T cell receptor beta chain sequence. Given a much more abundant clone one base away, this may be a read error. The CDR3 end shows no conserved phenylalanine or tryptophan, and so a read error is likely. These data belong to a study of circulating CD8 cells and anti-PD-1 response in melanoma. On the study more broadly: Treatment was intravenous nivolumab at 3 mg/kg every 2 weeks.

Each library started from around 15 ng of total RNA using the QIAseq Immune Repertoire TCR panel. A single record per CDR3 protein comes from TCRdb applying MiXCR to the reads. The sample records more than 950 distinct CDR3 sequences, over 9.5% being singletons. This CDR3 comprises 11 residues. Germline V CDR1 and CDR2: SGHNT, YENEEA. The ends were cut back, 5 bases at V and 8 bases at J, with 9 bases in the middle. Live CD3+CD8+TCRalphabeta+ cells were sorted into four subsets by PD-1 and/or TIGIT. The rearrangement joins TRBV11-3 to TRBJ1-1, with D possibly matching TRBD1 (5 bases). Here the sequenced sample was CD8+ T cells from PBMCs, taken at baseline or after one month of anti-PD-1 therapy (not recorded which). This TCR derives from a human donor with melanoma. The CDR3 DNA sequence: TGTGCCAGCAGCAGAGACAGCGAAGCTTTCTCT. Residues: CASSRDSEAFS.